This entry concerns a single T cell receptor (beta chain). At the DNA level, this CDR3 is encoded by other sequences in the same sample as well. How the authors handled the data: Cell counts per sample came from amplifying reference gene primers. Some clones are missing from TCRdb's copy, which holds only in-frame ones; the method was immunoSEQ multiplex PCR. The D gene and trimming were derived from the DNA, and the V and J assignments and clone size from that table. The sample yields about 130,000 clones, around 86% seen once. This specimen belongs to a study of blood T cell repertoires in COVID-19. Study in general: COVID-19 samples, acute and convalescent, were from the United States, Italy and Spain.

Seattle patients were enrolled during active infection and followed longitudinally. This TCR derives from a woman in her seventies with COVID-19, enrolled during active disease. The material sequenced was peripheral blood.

The CDR3 loop is CASSLVTGPGELFF. CDR3 in DNA: TGTGCCAGCAGCTTAGTCACAGGCCCCGGGGAGCTGTTTTTT. The chain uses TRBV7-9 and TRBJ2-2, with D perhaps TRBD1 (5 bases). The V gene's germline CDR1 is SEHNR and CDR2 FQNEAQ (reference sequence). Trimming pared 1 base from V and 6 bases from J, leaving 9 bases between. The CDR3 length is 14 residues.